The 2 T cell receptor beta chains given below trace back to one sample, sequenced in a study of siplizumab effects on memory and regulatory T cells. Assay used: immunoSEQ multiplex PCR; TCRdb lists only in-frame clones, some missing. The sample has roughly 80,000 clones, about 91% seen once. Sequenced input: Tregs sorted from blood. The receptor set was obtained from a human donor in good health.

The rearrangement joins TRBV7-9 to TRBJ2-7, with TRBD2 matching over 7 bases. The CDR3 extends over 15 amino acids. CDR1 is SEHNR, CDR2 FQNEAQ, per germline (reference sequence). Trimming took 1 base from V and 0 from J; bases not matched to a gene: 3. CDR3 sequence reads: CASSLGSSGSYEQYF. CDR3 DNA sequence: TGTGCCAGCAGCTTAGGGTCTAGCGGCTCCTACGAGCAGTACTTC.

This chain joins TRBV28 and TRBJ1-2, with D possibly being TRBD1 (5 bases). Germline CDR1 MDHEN, CDR2 SYDVKM. CDR3 length: 12 amino acids. Deletions cut 2 bases from V and 8 bases from J, with 9 bases between. The DNA of the CDR3 is TGTGCCAGCAGTTTAGCAGGGTTCGGCTACACCTTC. Its protein product is CASSLAGFGYTF.